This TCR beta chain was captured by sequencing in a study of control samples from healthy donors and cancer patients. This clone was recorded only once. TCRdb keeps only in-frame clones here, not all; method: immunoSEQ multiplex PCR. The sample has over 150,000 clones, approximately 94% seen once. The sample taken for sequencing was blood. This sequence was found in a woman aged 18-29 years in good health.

The CDR3 spells CAIRGLAGGEQYF. CDR3 coding DNA: TGTGCCATCAGGGGGCTAGCGGGAGGAGAGCAGTACTTC. V is TRBV10-3 and J is TRBJ2-7; 11 bases line up with TRBD2. Germline assignment: CDR1 ENHRY and CDR2 SYGVKD. J was trimmed by 7 bases and V by 6 bases; bases with no gene match: 5. CDR3 size: 13 residues.